Shown below are 11 T cell receptor beta chains from a single sample sequenced in a study of blood T cell repertoires in COVID-19. TCRdb's copy holds only in-frame clones and misses some; the assay was immunoSEQ multiplex PCR. Counted here are 200,000 to 300,000 clones, around 86% occurring once; the ten biggest clones make up approximately 1.6%. The specimen sequenced was PBMCs or T cells enriched from blood (not recorded which). The source of these receptors is a man aged 35-49 years who had recovered from COVID-19.

This clone has only a few counts. V usage is TRBV7-6 and J usage is TRBJ2-7, with a possible D match to TRBD1 (5 bases). Between the trimmed V and J ends, which lost 2 bases and 0 bases, there was a span of 8 bases. The germline V gene encodes CDR1 SGHVS and CDR2 FNYEAQ. The CDR3 has 14 residues. CDR3 residues: CASSLRQSSYEQYF. CDR3 DNA sequence: TGTGCCAGCAGCTTAAGACAGAGCTCCTACGAGCAGTACTTC.

This sequence joins TRBV6-5 and TRBJ2-7; 11 positions agree with TRBD2. The CDR3 spans 14 residues. Per the germline V gene, CDR1 is MNHEY and CDR2 is SVGAGI. Germline trimming cut 6 bases from V and 3 bases from J; bases unmatched to any gene: 4. Here the CDR3 DNA reads TGTGCCAGCAGCCTTCTAGCGGGAGGCTACGAGCAGTACTTC. It specifies CASSLLAGGYEQYF.

The CDR3 nucleotides are TGTGCCAGCAGCTCCCAGGGAATTGGCGGGGAGCTGTTTTTT. It yields the protein CASSSQGIGGELFF. The V call is TRBV9, the J call TRBJ2-2; tentative D call: TRBD1 (5 bases). The V end was cut by 4 bases, the J end by 7 bases, with 14 bases between. Germline V CDR1 and CDR2: SGDLS, YYNGEE. The CDR3 is 14 residues long.

The CDR3 DNA reads TGTGCCAGCAGCTCCAGGGGACAGCCAAACACTGAAGCTTTCTTT. Protein sequence: CASSSRGQPNTEAFF. This chain joins TRBV11-3 and TRBJ1-1, with TRBD1 identical over 7 bases. J was trimmed by 2 bases and V by 4 bases; bases with no gene match: 7. Germline loops: CDR1 SGHNT, CDR2 YENEEA. This CDR3 is 15 amino acids long.

The CDR3 DNA reads as TGTGCCAGCAGTCGCCCAACGGGTGAAAAACTGTTTTTT. Amino acid sequence: CASSRPTGEKLFF. The chain combines TRBV12-3 or TRBV12-4 with TRBJ1-4; no definite D call. The V end was cut by 5 bases, the J end by 7 bases, with 11 bases between. The CDR3 loop spans 13 amino acids.

The chain links TRBV9 to TRBJ2-1; 9 bases are a match to TRBD2. The germline V gene encodes CDR1 SGDLS and CDR2 YYNGEE. The CDR3 is 15 residues long. The V and J ends lost 4 bases and 2 bases, in that order; junction bases with no gene match: 4. The CDR3 region is CASSSAGGPYNEQFF. DNA of the CDR3: TGTGCCAGCAGCTCGGCGGGGGGGCCCTACAATGAGCAGTTCTTC.

This chain joins TRBV7-9 and TRBJ1-1, with D possibly being TRBD1 (5 bases). CDR1 and CDR2 (germline): SEHNR, FQNEAQ (reference sequence). The V end lost 6 bases, the J end lost 3 bases, and 14 bases lay between the germline ends. The CDR3 totals 14 residues. DNA of the CDR3: TGTGCCAGCAGTCTTGTAAGGGGCGACACTGAAGCTTTCTTT. Its translation is CASSLVRGDTEAFF.

This clone was seen a single time. J is TRBJ1-1 and V is TRBV19; TRBD1 might be the D (5 bases). The CDR3 has 14 amino acids. The germline V gene encodes CDR1 LNHDA and CDR2 SQIVND (reference sequence). The ends were cut back, 3 bases at V and 3 bases at J, with 11 bases in the middle. Here the CDR3 DNA reads TGTGCCAGTAGTATGGGGGGGATGGACACTGAAGCTTTCTTT. This gives the protein CASSMGGMDTEAFF. The whole variable domain, remainder taken from reference TRBV19 and TRBJ1-1, is DGGITQSPKYLFRKEGQNVTLSCEQNLNHDAMYWYRQDPGQGLRLIYYSQIVNDFQKGDIAEGYSVSREKKESFPLTVTSAQKNPTAFYLCASSMGGMDTEAFFGQGTRLTVV.

J is TRBJ1-1 and V is TRBV9; 9 nucleotides line up with TRBD1. Trimming cost V 3 bases and J 0 bases; bases outside gene matches: 6. This CDR3 comprises 16 residues. CDR1 is SGDLS and CDR2 is YYNGEE in the germline V gene. The CDR3 DNA follows: TGTGCCAGCAGCGCAGACCGACAGGGGGTGAACACTGAAGCTTTCTTT. It yields the protein CASSADRQGVNTEAFF.

A note on this clone: Its ends do not fully match the called genes, so a read error is possible. Other DNA sequences of this sample code for an identical CDR3. V gene TRBV11-3 combines with J gene TRBJ2-5, with D unclear. CDR1 and CDR2 from the germline V gene are SGHNT and YENEEA. The CDR3 contains 12 residues. CDR3 amino acids: CASSSEAETQYF. CDR3 nucleotides: TGTGCTAGCAGCTCAGAGGCAGAGACCCAGTACTTC.

This chain links TRBV28 with TRBJ2-5, with TRBD2 matching over 14 bases. Germline V gives CDR1 MDHEN, CDR2 SYDVKM. J gave up 0 bases and V 6 bases, and 9 bases lay outside the gene matches. The CDR3 sequence is 18 residues long. The chain's CDR3 is CASRLRTSGRPNQETQYF. Written as DNA, the CDR3 is TGTGCCAGCAGATTGAGGACTAGCGGGAGGCCGAACCAAGAGACCCAGTACTTC.